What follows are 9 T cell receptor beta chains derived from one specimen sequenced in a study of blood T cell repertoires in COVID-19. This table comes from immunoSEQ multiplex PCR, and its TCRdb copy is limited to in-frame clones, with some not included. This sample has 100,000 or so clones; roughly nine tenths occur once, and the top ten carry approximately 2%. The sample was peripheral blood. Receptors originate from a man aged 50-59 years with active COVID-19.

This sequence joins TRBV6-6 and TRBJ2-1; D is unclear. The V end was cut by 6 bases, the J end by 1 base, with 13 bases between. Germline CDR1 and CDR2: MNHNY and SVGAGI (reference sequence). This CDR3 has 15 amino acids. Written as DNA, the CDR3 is TGTGCCAGCAGACGCGACATCCTATCCTACAATGAGCAGTTCTTC. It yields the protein CASRRDILSYNEQFF.

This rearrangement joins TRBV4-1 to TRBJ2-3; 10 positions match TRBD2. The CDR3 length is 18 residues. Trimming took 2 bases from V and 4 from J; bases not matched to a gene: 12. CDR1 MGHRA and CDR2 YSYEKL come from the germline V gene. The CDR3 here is CASSQPGASLAGADTQYF. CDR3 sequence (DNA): TGCGCCAGCAGCCAACCGGGGGCTTCGCTAGCGGGAGCAGATACGCAGTATTTT.

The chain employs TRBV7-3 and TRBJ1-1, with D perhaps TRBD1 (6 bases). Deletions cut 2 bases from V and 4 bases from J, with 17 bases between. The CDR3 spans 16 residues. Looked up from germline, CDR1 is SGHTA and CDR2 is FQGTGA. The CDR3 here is CASSLVGGLGSTEAFF. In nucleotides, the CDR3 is TGTGCCAGCAGCTTAGTCGGGGGGCTAGGCTCCACTGAAGCTTTCTTT.

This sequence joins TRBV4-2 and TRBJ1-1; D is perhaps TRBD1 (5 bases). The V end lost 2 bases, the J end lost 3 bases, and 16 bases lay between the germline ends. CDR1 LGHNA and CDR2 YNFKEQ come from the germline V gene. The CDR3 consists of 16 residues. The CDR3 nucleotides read TGTGCCAGCAGCCAACAGCGAGCGGGGGATGACACTGAAGCTTTCTTT. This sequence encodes CASSQQRAGDDTEAFF.

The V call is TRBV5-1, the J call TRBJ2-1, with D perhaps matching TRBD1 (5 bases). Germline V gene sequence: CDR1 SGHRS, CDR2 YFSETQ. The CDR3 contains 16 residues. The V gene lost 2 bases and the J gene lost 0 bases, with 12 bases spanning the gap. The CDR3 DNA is TGCGCCAGCAGCTTCCGACAGTCCAGCTCCTACAATGAGCAGTTCTTC. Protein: CASSFRQSSSYNEQFF.

CDR3 coding DNA: TGTGCCAGCAGCTTAGGGCGTACAGGGGGGTTTCGTCTCACTGAAGCTTTCTTT. Protein sequence: CASSLGRTGGFRLTEAFF. V usage is TRBV7-9 and J usage is TRBJ1-1; TRBD1 matches at 8 bases. Germline V gives CDR1 SEHNR, CDR2 FQNEAQ (reference sequence). This CDR3 is built from 18 residues. After removal of 1 base from V and 4 bases from J, the junction contained 14 bases not matched to a gene.

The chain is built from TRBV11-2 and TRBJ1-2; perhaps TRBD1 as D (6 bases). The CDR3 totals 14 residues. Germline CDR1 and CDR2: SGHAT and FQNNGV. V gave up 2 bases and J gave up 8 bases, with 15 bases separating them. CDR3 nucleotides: TGTGCCAGCAGCTTACAGGGGCGTAGAAGCGGCTACACCTTC. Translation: CASSLQGRRSGYTF.

CDR3 sequence (DNA): TGTGCCAGCAGGCGAAACCCCAGGGCCTCCTACGAGCAGTACTTC. Its protein product is CASRRNPRASYEQYF. J is TRBJ2-7 and V is TRBV28, with TRBD1 as a possible D gene (5 bases). This CDR3 is 15 amino acids long. Germline loops: CDR1 MDHEN, CDR2 SYDVKM. Trimming took 6 bases from V and 0 from J, leaving 15 bases between them.

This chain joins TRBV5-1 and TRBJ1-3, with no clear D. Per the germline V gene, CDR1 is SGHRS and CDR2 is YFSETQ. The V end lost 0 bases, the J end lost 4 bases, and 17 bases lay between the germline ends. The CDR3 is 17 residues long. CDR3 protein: CASSLGTKGASGNTIYF. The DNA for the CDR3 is TGCGCCAGCAGCTTGGGGACCAAGGGAGCGTCGGGAAACACCATATATTTT.